Reported below is one T cell receptor (beta chain). Its specific antigen is unknown. Per-nucleotide qualities are absent, and no much larger clonotype sits a single base away. In the germline V gene, CDR1 corresponds to MNHEY and CDR2 to SVGAGI. Reading from cysteine to phenylalanine, the CDR3 counts 18 amino acids. Only CDR3 DNA remains: 54 bases, in frame from the first base. V and J are trimmed by 2 bases and 2 bases, and the gene matches miss 6 bases of the junction. The data were obtained in a study of T-cell reconstitution after alpha-beta-depleted transplantation in children (dated by TCRdb to 2015 to 2016). With regard to the full study: T-cell immune reconstitution after TCRalphabeta/CD19-depleted allogeneic hematopoietic cell transplantation in children was quantitatively tracked in the study by means of TCR repertoire profiling.

Library method: PCR. Instrument used: Illumina HiSeq 2500. To normalize quantification of the TCRbeta repertoire, the TCR libraries were built with molecular barcoding that relied on unique molecular identifiers. TCRdb redid the processing of the public reads, applying fastp at Q25 and MiXCR, and retained in-frame beta chains. CDR3 protein duplicates are merged, each entry listing the most common genes and DNA. The sample table holds about 420,000 distinct CDR3 sequences, of which approximately 10% were seen once. Over 4.5% of the sample belongs to the ten largest clones. The receptor comes from a human donor who donated a stem cell graft to a child with acute myeloid leukemia. The material was PBMCs from the stem cell graft donor, obtained from the stem cell graft. Recombination joined TRBV6-5 with TRBJ2-1; a stretch of 13 junction bases matches TRBD2. The CDR3 region has the sequence CASSYLGLAGTTYNEQFF. The base sequence is TGTGCCAGCAGTTACCTGGGACTAGCGGGGACAACCTACAATGAGCAGTTCTTC.